This TCR beta chain appears in the sequencing data of a study of identical twins. TCRdb called the 5' RACE reads again in MiXCR, with one record for every CDR3 protein. Here the sample spans some 1,600,000 distinct CDR3 sequences, more than 30% being singletons. This CDR3 region has 18 residues. Germline CDR1 DFQATT, CDR2 SNEGSKA (reference sequence). J gave up 1 base and V 2 bases, and 9 bases lay outside the gene matches. Each donor was a healthy Caucasian. Whole-study findings and limits: Compared with unrelated sharing, twin-shared out-of-frame alpha sequences had more low-probability sequences. In monozygotic twins, models underestimated the sharing of out-of-frame TCR alpha. The degree of excess twin sharing was weaker in beta out-of-frame sequences.

For this clonotype: No antigen is known for it.

Sequencing was performed on cord blood. This clonotype originated in a newborn girl in good health. The chain joins TRBV20-1 to TRBJ2-4; the match to TRBD2 covers 12 bases. The CDR3 protein is CSARRLAGEDRAKNIQYF. Here the CDR3 DNA reads TGCAGTGCTAGAAGACTAGCGGGAGAAGATCGGGCCAAAAACATTCAGTACTTC.